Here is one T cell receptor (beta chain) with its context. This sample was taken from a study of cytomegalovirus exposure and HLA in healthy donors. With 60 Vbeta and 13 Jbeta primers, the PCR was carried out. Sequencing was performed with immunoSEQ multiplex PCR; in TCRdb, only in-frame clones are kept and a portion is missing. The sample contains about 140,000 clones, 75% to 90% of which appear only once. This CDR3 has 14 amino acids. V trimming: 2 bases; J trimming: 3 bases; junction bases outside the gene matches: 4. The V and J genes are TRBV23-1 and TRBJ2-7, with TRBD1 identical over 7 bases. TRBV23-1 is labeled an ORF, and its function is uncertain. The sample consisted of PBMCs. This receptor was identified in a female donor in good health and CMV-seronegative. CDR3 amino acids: CASSQPQGNYEQYF. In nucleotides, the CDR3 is TGCGCCAGCAGTCAACCACAGGGGAACTACGAGCAGTACTTC.